A selection of T cell receptor beta chains follows, all from one sample in a study of CD8 T cells in Susac syndrome. In TCRdb, the immunoSEQ multiplex PCR reads were re-called with MiXCR into one record per CDR3 protein. This sample has about 300,000 distinct CDR3 sequences, with roughly 85% found just once. The specimen sequenced was CD8+ T cells from PBMCs. The source of these receptors is a human donor with multiple sclerosis. The CDR3 runs from the conserved cysteine through the conserved F or W. Each record gives: D gene, clone size, J gene, V gene, CDR3 protein, CDR3 DNA. A D gene is named only where the DNA matches it firmly. Size is stated for part of the rows, as once, few or many counts, or as a class when the clone is expanded.

TRBD2	-	TRBJ2-1	TRBV5-1	CASSLGGSGTNNEQFF	TGCGCCAGCAGCTTGGGAGGTAGCGGGACTAACAATGAGCAGTTCTTC
TRBD2	-	TRBJ2-7	TRBV18	CASSPLTSGRSYEQYF	TGTGCCAGCTCACCACTGACTAGCGGGAGATCCTACGAGCAGTACTTC
-	once	TRBJ2-4	TRBV7-9	CASSLNGNQYF	TGTGCCAGCAGCTTAAATGGAAATCAGTACTTC
TRBD2	-	TRBJ2-7	TRBV6-2/TRBV6-3	CASSYWLAETYEQYF	TGTGCCAGCAGTTACTGGCTAGCGGAAACCTACGAGCAGTACTTC
-	-	TRBJ2-7	TRBV7-2	CASSLGGDLLYF	TGTGCCAGCAGCTTAGGGGGGGACTTACTCTACTTC
-	-	TRBJ2-2	TRBV20-1	CSVFRLTGELFF	TGCAGTGTATTCCGCCTGACCGGGGAGCTGTTTTTT
-	-	TRBJ2-2	TRBV15	CATSRDRITGELLF	TGTGCCACCAGCCGAGACAGAATCACCGGGGAGCTGCTTTTT
TRBD2	-	TRBJ2-1	TRBV4-2	CASSQGLAGNEQFF	TGTGCCAGCAGCCAAGGCCTAGCGGGGAATGAGCAGTTCTTC
-	-	TRBJ2-4	TRBV6-5	CASSYRGRGVEWGAGIQYF	TGTGCCAGCAGTTATCGGGGTCGCGGGGTCGAGTGGGGCGCCGGCATTCAGTACTTC
-	-	TRBJ2-7	TRBV27	CASSLNGLYEQYF	TGTGCCAGCAGTTTAAATGGGCTCTACGAGCAGTACTTC
-	few	TRBJ2-7	TRBV4-1	CASSQTGYEQYF	TGCGCCAGCAGCCAGACAGGCTACGAGCAGTACTTC
-	few	TRBJ1-2	TRBV6-6	CASSYTGWDGYTF	TGTGCCAGCAGTTACACAGGGTGGGATGGCTACACCTTC
TRBD1	-	TRBJ1-2	TRBV6-6	CASTDLQGAAYGYTF	TGTGCCAGCACCGACTTACAGGGGGCAGCCTATGGCTACACCTTC
-	-	TRBJ2-2	TRBV11-3	CASSLRGFPAWAGELFF	TGTGCCAGCAGCTTAAGGGGGTTTCCAGCCTGGGCCGGGGAGCTGTTTTTT
TRBD2	-	TRBJ2-1	TRBV20-1	CSARDLVREANEQFF	TGCAGTGCTAGAGATCTAGTCCGGGAGGCGAATGAGCAGTTCTTC
-	-	TRBJ2-7	TRBV6-2/TRBV6-3	CASSYGWESSYEQYF	TGTGCCAGCAGTTACGGGTGGGAGAGCTCCTACGAGCAGTACTTC
-	-	TRBJ1-4	TRBV29-1	CSVQTTNEKLFF	TGCAGCGTTCAAACAACTAATGAAAAACTGTTTTTT
TRBD1	-	TRBJ1-1	TRBV7-3	CASSLSPWDRGQEATEAFF	TGTGCCAGCAGCTTAAGCCCCTGGGACAGGGGGCAAGAGGCCACTGAAGCTTTCTTT
TRBD2	-	TRBJ2-1	TRBV6-5	CASSYTSGANEQFF	TGTGCCAGCAGTTACACTAGCGGAGCTAATGAGCAGTTCTTC
-	-	TRBJ2-1	TRBV3-1	CASSPVAAGNEQFF	TGTGCCAGCAGCCCCGTGGCAGCAGGGAATGAGCAGTTCTTC
TRBD2	-	TRBJ2-7	TRBV27	CASSTITGGGYEQYF	TGTGCCAGCAGTACAATCACCGGGGGGGGCTACGAGCAGTACTTC
TRBD1	-	TRBJ2-7	TRBV14	CASSQPKGTGYNEQYF	TGTGCCAGCAGCCAGCCTAAGGGGACAGGTTACAACGAGCAGTACTTC
-	few	TRBJ2-7	TRBV7-9	CASSLPRQGGTYEQYF	TGTGCCAGCAGCCTACCGAGACAGGGAGGGACCTACGAGCAGTACTTC
TRBD1	-	TRBJ2-1	TRBV28	CASSLIGTGYNEQFF	TGTGCCAGCAGTTTAATCGGGACAGGGTACAATGAGCAGTTCTTC
TRBD2	few	TRBJ2-7	TRBV28	CASSLTGGTYEQYF	TGTGCCAGCAGTTTAACGGGGGGGACCTACGAGCAGTACTTC
-	-	TRBJ2-2	TRBV4-3	CASSQEGLLRNTGELFF	TGCGCCAGCAGCCAAGAAGGCCTACTTCGGAACACCGGGGAGCTGTTTTTT
TRBD2	-	TRBJ2-2	TRBV20-1	CSARDVGASGPLAGELFF	TGCAGTGCTAGAGATGTCGGGGCTAGCGGGCCTTTAGCCGGGGAGCTGTTTTTT
TRBD2	-	TRBJ2-5	TRBV28	CASSGGAGVETQYF	TGTGCCAGCAGTGGGGGAGCGGGAGTGGAGACCCAGTACTTC
TRBD2	-	TRBJ2-3	TRBV5-1	CASSLVGRAADTQYF	TGCGCCAGCAGCTTAGTCGGGAGGGCCGCGGATACGCAGTATTTT
-	-	TRBJ2-5	TRBV28	CASSPLGQETQYF	TGTGCCAGCAGTCCTCTGGGACAAGAGACCCAGTACTTC
TRBD2	-	TRBJ2-1	TRBV4-3	CAGSQEGPSGSFGGEQFF	TGCGCCGGCAGCCAAGAAGGGCCCAGCGGGAGTTTCGGCGGTGAGCAGTTCTTC
-	-	TRBJ2-7	TRBV20-1	CSARGVDYEQYF	TGCAGTGCTAGGGGCGTGGACTACGAGCAGTACTTC
-	-	TRBJ2-3	TRBV27	CASKGRGHPTDTQYF	TGTGCCAGCAAGGGCAGGGGCCATCCCACAGATACGCAGTATTTT
TRBD2	-	TRBJ2-1	TRBV7-9	CASSLQLAGRSYNEQFF	TGTGCCAGCAGCTTACAACTAGCGGGCCGCTCCTACAATGAGCAGTTCTTC
TRBD1	-	TRBJ1-5	TRBV6-1	CASRVRDRGNQPQHF	TGTGCCAGCAGGGTCCGGGACAGAGGCAATCAGCCCCAGCATTTT
-	-	TRBJ2-1	TRBV10-3	CAISGALGSSYNEQFF	TGTGCCATCAGTGGGGCACTAGGGAGCTCCTACAATGAGCAGTTCTTC
-	-	TRBJ2-4	TRBV18	CASSPVPGEAKNIQYF	TGTGCCAGCTCACCAGTCCCAGGGGAAGCGAAAAACATTCAGTACTTC
-	-	TRBJ2-1	TRBV20-1	CSAPRSRAFPYNEQFF	TGCAGTGCCCCAAGGTCGAGGGCCTTCCCCTACAATGAGCAGTTCTTC
-	-	TRBJ2-5	TRBV19	CASTGGPETQYF	TGTGCCAGTACCGGAGGCCCGGAGACCCAGTACTTC
-	-	TRBJ2-7	TRBV4-3	CASSPDTSYEQYF	TGCGCCAGCAGTCCAGACACATCCTACGAGCAGTACTTC
TRBD2	-	TRBJ2-1	TRBV20-1	CSARDGSGRVWNEQFF	TGCAGTGCTAGAGATGGAAGCGGGAGGGTGTGGAATGAGCAGTTCTTC
-	-	TRBJ2-1	TRBV12-3/TRBV12-4	CASSRPDHPRGGEQFF	TGTGCCAGCAGTCGCCCGGACCACCCGAGGGGGGGTGAGCAGTTCTTC
-	-	TRBJ1-2	TRBV28	CASSPRGRNYGYTF	TGTGCCAGCAGTCCCCGGGGGAGGAACTATGGCTACACCTTC
TRBD1	-	TRBJ1-2	TRBV9	CASSVGDREGNGYTF	TGTGCCAGCAGCGTAGGGGACAGGGAGGGGAATGGCTACACCTTC
-	-	TRBJ2-2	TRBV7-3	CASSPDREGTGELFF	TGTGCCAGCAGCCCGGACAGGGAGGGCACCGGGGAGCTGTTTTTT
TRBD1	few	TRBJ2-7	TRBV13	CASSSSGTVNEQYF	TGTGCCAGCAGCTCCTCCGGGACAGTGAACGAGCAGTACTTC
-	few	TRBJ1-5	TRBV6-2/TRBV6-3	CASSTGGTNQPQHF	TGTGCCAGCAGCACGGGGGGTACCAATCAGCCCCAGCATTTT
-	-	TRBJ1-2	TRBV28	CASSLNSRFWYTF	TGTGCCAGCAGTTTGAACAGCCGGTTCTGGTACACCTTC
TRBD1	-	TRBJ2-1	TRBV12-3/TRBV12-4	CASSWDRVGGLSYNEQFF	TGTGCCAGCAGTTGGGACAGGGTGGGGGGATTATCCTACAATGAGCAGTTCTTC
TRBD1	-	TRBJ2-2	TRBV7-9	CASSLATGDTGELFF	TGTGCCAGCAGCTTAGCAACAGGGGACACCGGGGAGCTGTTTTTT
-	-	TRBJ2-7	TRBV7-3	CASSPTGTGDYEQYF	TGTGCCAGCAGCCCTACCGGGACTGGGGACTACGAGCAGTACTTC
-	-	TRBJ2-1	TRBV29-1	CSVFPRSHNEQFF	TGCAGCGTCTTCCCCAGGAGCCACAATGAGCAGTTCTTC
-	once	TRBJ2-3	TRBV18	CASSPPLTPTDTQYF	TGTGCCAGCTCACCACCCCTCACCCCCACAGATACGCAGTATTTT